The rows below give T cell receptor beta chains drawn from one sample of a study of CD8 T cells in Susac syndrome. Using its own MiXCR run on the immunoSEQ multiplex PCR reads, TCRdb lists one record per CDR3 protein. Seen here are 200,000 or so distinct CDR3 sequences, nearly 95% observed once, and the top ten hold roughly 0.094%. Sequencing was done on a sample of CD4+ T cells from PBMCs. These TCRs come from a human donor with multiple sclerosis. CDR3s include the opening cysteine and the closing phenylalanine or tryptophan. Fields, in order: J gene, D gene, clone size, V gene, CDR3 DNA, CDR3 protein. A D gene is named only where the DNA matches it firmly. Size is stated for part of the rows, as once, few or many counts, or as a class when the clone is expanded.

J gene: TRBJ2-5; D gene: -; clone size: -; V gene: TRBV7-2; CDR3 DNA: TGTGCCGGGGGGACTCCGAATAAAGAGACCCAGTACTTC; CDR3 protein: CAGGTPNKETQYF
J gene: TRBJ1-2; D gene: -; clone size: -; V gene: TRBV30; CDR3 DNA: TGTGCCGCCTTAGGCGGCGGTCGGTACTATGGCTACACCTTC; CDR3 protein: CAALGGGRYYGYTF
J gene: TRBJ2-7; D gene: -; clone size: -; V gene: TRBV29-1; CDR3 DNA: TGCAGCGTTCAGGGAATTGGCGAGCAGTACTTC; CDR3 protein: CSVQGIGEQYF
J gene: TRBJ2-1; D gene: TRBD1; clone size: -; V gene: TRBV29-1; CDR3 DNA: TGCAGCGTTGAGGACAGGGTTAGCTCCTACAATGAGCAGTTCTTC; CDR3 protein: CSVEDRVSSYNEQFF
J gene: TRBJ2-3; D gene: -; clone size: -; V gene: TRBV6-5; CDR3 DNA: TGTGCCAGCAGCCCGCGAGTGGTTGTAGATACGCAGTATTTT; CDR3 protein: CASSPRVVVDTQYF
J gene: TRBJ2-1; D gene: TRBD2; clone size: -; V gene: TRBV4-2; CDR3 DNA: TGTGCCAGCAGCCGACTAGCGGGAGTGATTATCAATGAGCAGTTCTTC; CDR3 protein: CASSRLAGVIINEQFF
J gene: TRBJ1-6; D gene: -; clone size: once; V gene: TRBV5-6; CDR3 DNA: TGTGCCAGCAGCTTAGCGGGCACAGGCCTCCACTTT; CDR3 protein: CASSLAGTGLHF
J gene: TRBJ1-1; D gene: TRBD1; clone size: -; V gene: TRBV4-1; CDR3 DNA: TGCGCCAGCAGCCAAGGGGACAGGGGCACTGAAGCTTTCTTT; CDR3 protein: CASSQGDRGTEAFF
J gene: TRBJ2-7; D gene: TRBD1; clone size: -; V gene: TRBV7-9; CDR3 DNA: TGTGCCAGCAGCTTGTACCGGACAGGGCTAGGCGAGCAGTACTTC; CDR3 protein: CASSLYRTGLGEQYF
J gene: TRBJ2-5; D gene: -; clone size: -; V gene: TRBV5-1; CDR3 DNA: TGCGCCAGCAGCTTGGTCTCCCTGGAGGAGACCCAGTACTTC; CDR3 protein: CASSLVSLEETQYF
J gene: TRBJ2-4; D gene: -; clone size: -; V gene: TRBV4-1; CDR3 DNA: TGCGCCAGCAGCCAAGATCGGGGGGCGTTTGCCAAAAACATTCAGTACTTC; CDR3 protein: CASSQDRGAFAKNIQYF
J gene: TRBJ1-1; D gene: -; clone size: -; V gene: TRBV7-2; CDR3 DNA: TGTGCCAGCAGCTTAAGCGAAAAGGGCTGGGTGAACACTGAAGCTTTCTTT; CDR3 protein: CASSLSEKGWVNTEAFF
J gene: TRBJ2-7; D gene: -; clone size: -; V gene: TRBV7-3; CDR3 DNA: TGTGCCAGCAGCCCAGGGGGGGTCTACGAGCAGTACTTC; CDR3 protein: CASSPGGVYEQYF
J gene: TRBJ1-1; D gene: -; clone size: -; V gene: TRBV2; CDR3 DNA: TGTGCCAGCAGTGAATATGCGGTTGAAGCTTTCTTT; CDR3 protein: CASSEYAVEAFF
J gene: TRBJ1-1; D gene: TRBD1; clone size: -; V gene: TRBV5-1; CDR3 DNA: TGCGCCAGCAGCTCGGGACAGAACATGAACACTGAAGCTTTCTTT; CDR3 protein: CASSSGQNMNTEAFF
J gene: TRBJ1-1; D gene: -; clone size: -; V gene: TRBV30; CDR3 DNA: TGTGCCTGGACCCCCCCTTTACGGGTGAACACTGAAGCTTTCTTT; CDR3 protein: CAWTPPLRVNTEAFF
J gene: TRBJ1-4; D gene: TRBD1; clone size: -; V gene: TRBV2; CDR3 DNA: TGTGCCAGCAGCTTGGGACAGCGTAATGAAAAACTGTTTTTT; CDR3 protein: CASSLGQRNEKLFF
J gene: TRBJ1-1; D gene: TRBD1; clone size: -; V gene: TRBV7-9; CDR3 DNA: TGTGCCAGCAGCTCCTACAGGGGGCGATACACTGAAGCTTTCTTT; CDR3 protein: CASSSYRGRYTEAFF
J gene: TRBJ2-7; D gene: TRBD2; clone size: -; V gene: TRBV7-8; CDR3 DNA: TGTGCCAGCAGCCTCTTTCCGGGACTAGCGGGAGGGAAGCAGTACTTC; CDR3 protein: CASSLFPGLAGGKQYF
J gene: TRBJ1-1; D gene: -; clone size: -; V gene: TRBV5-1; CDR3 DNA: TGCGCCAGCAGCTTGAGCCAGGGACCTAACACTGAAGCTTTCTTT; CDR3 protein: CASSLSQGPNTEAFF
J gene: TRBJ2-7; D gene: TRBD1; clone size: -; V gene: TRBV20-1; CDR3 DNA: TGCAGTGCTATTGACACCGGGACAGGGCGGGACGAGCAGTACTTC; CDR3 protein: CSAIDTGTGRDEQYF
J gene: TRBJ1-6; D gene: -; clone size: -; V gene: TRBV19; CDR3 DNA: TGTGCCAGTCGAGGACAGATCAGCTCCTATAATTCACCCCTCCACTTT; CDR3 protein: CASRGQISSYNSPLHF
J gene: TRBJ2-5; D gene: -; clone size: -; V gene: TRBV5-1; CDR3 DNA: TGCGCCAGCACCGGGGGCCCTAGAAACCCCCCAGAGACCCAGTACTTC; CDR3 protein: CASTGGPRNPPETQYF
J gene: TRBJ2-1; D gene: -; clone size: -; V gene: TRBV20-1; CDR3 DNA: TGCAGTGCTCGGACCCCGAGCTCCTACAATGAGCAGTTCTTC; CDR3 protein: CSARTPSSYNEQFF
J gene: TRBJ1-2; D gene: TRBD1; clone size: -; V gene: TRBV24-1; CDR3 DNA: TGTGCCACCAGTGACAGACAGGGATCCTATGGCTACACCTTC; CDR3 protein: CATSDRQGSYGYTF
J gene: TRBJ2-2; D gene: -; clone size: -; V gene: TRBV30; CDR3 DNA: TGTGCCTGGAGAGGGTGGTCCGCCGGGGAGCTGTTTTTT; CDR3 protein: CAWRGWSAGELFF
J gene: TRBJ1-4; D gene: -; clone size: once; V gene: TRBV20-1; CDR3 DNA: TGCAGTGCCCCGGACATCGACGAAAAACTGTTTTTT; CDR3 protein: CSAPDIDEKLFF
J gene: TRBJ1-1; D gene: -; clone size: -; V gene: TRBV20-1; CDR3 DNA: TGCAGTGCTAGTCCCGGCCTTTACACTGAAGCTTTCTTT; CDR3 protein: CSASPGLYTEAFF
J gene: TRBJ2-1; D gene: TRBD1; clone size: -; V gene: TRBV27; CDR3 DNA: TGTGCCAGCAGATCTTGGACAGGGGCTTACAATGAGCAGTTCTTC; CDR3 protein: CASRSWTGAYNEQFF
J gene: TRBJ1-5; D gene: -; clone size: -; V gene: TRBV20-1; CDR3 DNA: TGCAGTGCTAGAAGGGGAGGACAGCCCCAGCATTTT; CDR3 protein: CSARRGGQPQHF
J gene: TRBJ2-3; D gene: -; clone size: -; V gene: TRBV7-7; CDR3 DNA: TGTGCTAGCAGCGAGACGGGGACAGATACGCAGTATTTT; CDR3 protein: CASSETGTDTQYF
J gene: TRBJ2-6; D gene: TRBD1; clone size: -; V gene: TRBV30; CDR3 DNA: TGTGCCTGGAGTGTAGGACAGGGCAGTCCCGGGGCCAACGTCCTGACTTTC; CDR3 protein: CAWSVGQGSPGANVLTF
J gene: TRBJ1-2; D gene: -; clone size: -; V gene: TRBV29-1; CDR3 DNA: TGCAGCGTTGGGGATAAGGATGGCTACACCTTC; CDR3 protein: CSVGDKDGYTF
J gene: TRBJ2-3; D gene: TRBD1; clone size: once; V gene: TRBV5-1; CDR3 DNA: TGCGCCAGCAGCTCCATCGGACAGGGGGGAGATACGCAGTATTTT; CDR3 protein: CASSSIGQGGDTQYF
J gene: TRBJ1-2; D gene: -; clone size: -; V gene: TRBV12-3/TRBV12-4; CDR3 DNA: TGTGCCAGCAGCGAAAGGGCTGGCTACACCTTC; CDR3 protein: CASSERAGYTF
J gene: TRBJ2-7; D gene: TRBD1; clone size: -; V gene: TRBV27; CDR3 DNA: TGTGCCAGCAGTGCCTCGACAGGGGCGACCTACGAGCAGTACTTC; CDR3 protein: CASSASTGATYEQYF
J gene: TRBJ2-2; D gene: -; clone size: once; V gene: TRBV12-3/TRBV12-4; CDR3 DNA: TGTGCCAGCAGTTCCAGGATTAAGTTCACCGGGGAGCTGTTTTTT; CDR3 protein: CASSSRIKFTGELFF
J gene: TRBJ2-7; D gene: -; clone size: -; V gene: TRBV20-1; CDR3 DNA: TGCAGTGCTAGACTAGACCACGAGCAGTACTTC; CDR3 protein: CSARLDHEQYF
J gene: TRBJ2-5; D gene: -; clone size: -; V gene: TRBV20-1; CDR3 DNA: TGCAGTGCTAGTCGGCCTCCACTGGAGGTAGGGGAGACCCAGTACTTC; CDR3 protein: CSASRPPLEVGETQYF
J gene: TRBJ2-7; D gene: -; clone size: -; V gene: TRBV5-1; CDR3 DNA: TGCGCCAGCAGCTTGAGATTCGGACGAGACTACGAGCAGTACTTC; CDR3 protein: CASSLRFGRDYEQYF
J gene: TRBJ1-2; D gene: -; clone size: -; V gene: TRBV30; CDR3 DNA: TGTGCCTGGAGTGTACACGGGAACTATGGCTACACCTTC; CDR3 protein: CAWSVHGNYGYTF
J gene: TRBJ2-1; D gene: TRBD1; clone size: -; V gene: TRBV4-2; CDR3 DNA: TGTGCCAGCAGCCAAGACCGGACAGGGCCCTACAATGAGCAGTTCTTC; CDR3 protein: CASSQDRTGPYNEQFF
J gene: TRBJ2-5; D gene: TRBD1; clone size: -; V gene: TRBV18; CDR3 DNA: TGTGCCAGCTCACCTGAGACAGGGGGCCCAGAGACCCAGTACTTC; CDR3 protein: CASSPETGGPETQYF
J gene: TRBJ1-6; D gene: TRBD1; clone size: -; V gene: TRBV14; CDR3 DNA: TGTGCCAGCAGCCAAGATCTCAACAGGGGTGGATCACCCCTCCACTTT; CDR3 protein: CASSQDLNRGGSPLHF
J gene: TRBJ2-3; D gene: -; clone size: few; V gene: TRBV28; CDR3 DNA: TGTGCCAGCAGTTCGGGACAATCCGATACGCAGTATTTT; CDR3 protein: CASSSGQSDTQYF
J gene: TRBJ2-6; D gene: -; clone size: -; V gene: TRBV12-3/TRBV12-4; CDR3 DNA: TGTGCCAGCAGTTTTCCCGGGGCCAACGTCCTGACTTTC; CDR3 protein: CASSFPGANVLTF